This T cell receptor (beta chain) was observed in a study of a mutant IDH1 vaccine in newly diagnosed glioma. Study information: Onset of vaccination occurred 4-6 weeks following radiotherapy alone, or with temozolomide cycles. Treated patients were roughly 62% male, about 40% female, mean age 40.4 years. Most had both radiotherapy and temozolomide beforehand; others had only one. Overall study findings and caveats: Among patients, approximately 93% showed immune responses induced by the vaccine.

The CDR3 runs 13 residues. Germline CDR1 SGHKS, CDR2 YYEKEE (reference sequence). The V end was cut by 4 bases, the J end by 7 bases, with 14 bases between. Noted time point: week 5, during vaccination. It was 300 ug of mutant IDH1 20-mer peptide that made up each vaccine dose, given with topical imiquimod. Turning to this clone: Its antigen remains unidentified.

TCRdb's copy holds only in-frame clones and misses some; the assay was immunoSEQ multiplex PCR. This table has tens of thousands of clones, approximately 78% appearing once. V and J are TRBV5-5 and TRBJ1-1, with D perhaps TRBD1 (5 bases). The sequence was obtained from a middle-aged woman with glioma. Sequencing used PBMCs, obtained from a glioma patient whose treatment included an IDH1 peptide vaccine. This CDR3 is CASSAGGRGEAFF. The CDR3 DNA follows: TGTGCCAGCAGCGCGGGGGGAAGGGGTGAAGCTTTCTTT.